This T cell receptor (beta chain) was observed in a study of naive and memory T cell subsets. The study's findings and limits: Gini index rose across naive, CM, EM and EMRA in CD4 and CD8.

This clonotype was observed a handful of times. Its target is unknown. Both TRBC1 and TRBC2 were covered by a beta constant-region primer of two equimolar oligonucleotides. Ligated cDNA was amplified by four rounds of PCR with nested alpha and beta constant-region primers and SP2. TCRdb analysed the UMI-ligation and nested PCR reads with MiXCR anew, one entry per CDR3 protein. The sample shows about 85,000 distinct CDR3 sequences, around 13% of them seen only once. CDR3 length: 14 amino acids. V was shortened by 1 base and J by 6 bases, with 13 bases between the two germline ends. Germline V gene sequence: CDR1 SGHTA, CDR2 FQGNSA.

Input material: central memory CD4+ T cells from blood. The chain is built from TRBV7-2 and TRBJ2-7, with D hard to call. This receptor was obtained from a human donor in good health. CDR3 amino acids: CASSLVFGWVEQYF. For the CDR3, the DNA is TGTGCCAGCAGCTTAGTATTTGGGTGGGTCGAGCAGTACTTC.